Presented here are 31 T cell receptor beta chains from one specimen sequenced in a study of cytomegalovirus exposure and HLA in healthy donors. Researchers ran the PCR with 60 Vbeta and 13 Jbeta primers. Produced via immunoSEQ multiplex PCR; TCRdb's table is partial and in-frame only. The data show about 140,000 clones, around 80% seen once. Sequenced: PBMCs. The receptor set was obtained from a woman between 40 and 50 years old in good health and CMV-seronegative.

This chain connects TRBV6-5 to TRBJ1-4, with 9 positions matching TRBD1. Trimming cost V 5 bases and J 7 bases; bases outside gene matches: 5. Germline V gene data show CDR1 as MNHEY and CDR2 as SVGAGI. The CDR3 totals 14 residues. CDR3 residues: CASSPGQGGEKLFF. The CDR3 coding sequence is TGTGCCAGCAGTCCGGGACAGGGCGGTGAAAAACTGTTTTTT.

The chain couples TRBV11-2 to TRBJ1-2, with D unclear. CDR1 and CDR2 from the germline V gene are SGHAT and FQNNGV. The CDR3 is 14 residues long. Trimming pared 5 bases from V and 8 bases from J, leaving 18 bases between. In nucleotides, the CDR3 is TGTGCCAGCAGCCCGCGGACTCACCCGGTGGGCTACACCTTC. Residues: CASSPRTHPVGYTF.

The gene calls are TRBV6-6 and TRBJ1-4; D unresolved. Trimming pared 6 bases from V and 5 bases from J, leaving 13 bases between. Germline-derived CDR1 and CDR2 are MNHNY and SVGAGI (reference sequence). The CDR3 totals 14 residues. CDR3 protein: CASSLGSENEKLFF. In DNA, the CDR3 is TGTGCCAGCAGCTTGGGCAGTGAGAATGAAAAACTGTTTTTT.

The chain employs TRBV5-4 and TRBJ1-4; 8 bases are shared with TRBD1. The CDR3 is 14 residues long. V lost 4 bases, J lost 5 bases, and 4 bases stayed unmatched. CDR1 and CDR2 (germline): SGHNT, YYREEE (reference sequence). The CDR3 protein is CASSAGGRNEKLFF. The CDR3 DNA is TGTGCCAGCAGCGCAGGGGGCAGGAATGAAAAACTGTTTTTT.

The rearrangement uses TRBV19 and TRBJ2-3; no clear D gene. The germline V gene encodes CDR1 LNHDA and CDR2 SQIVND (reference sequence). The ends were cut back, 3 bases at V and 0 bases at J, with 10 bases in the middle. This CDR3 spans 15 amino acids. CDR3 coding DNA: TGTGCCAGTAGTATGATGACAACTAGCACAGATACGCAGTATTTT. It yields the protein CASSMMTTSTDTQYF.

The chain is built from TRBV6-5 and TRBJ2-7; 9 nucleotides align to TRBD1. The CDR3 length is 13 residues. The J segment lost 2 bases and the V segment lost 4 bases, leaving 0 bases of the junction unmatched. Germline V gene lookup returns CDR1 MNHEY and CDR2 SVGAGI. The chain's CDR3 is CASSWTGAYEQYF. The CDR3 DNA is TGTGCCAGCAGTTGGACAGGGGCCTACGAGCAGTACTTC.

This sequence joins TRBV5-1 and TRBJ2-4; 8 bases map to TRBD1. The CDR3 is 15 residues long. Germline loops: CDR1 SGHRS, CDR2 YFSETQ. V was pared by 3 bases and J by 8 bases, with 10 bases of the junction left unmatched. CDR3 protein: CASSSGQGVMDIQYF. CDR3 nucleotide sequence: TGCGCCAGCAGCTCCGGACAGGGTGTGATGGACATTCAGTACTTC.

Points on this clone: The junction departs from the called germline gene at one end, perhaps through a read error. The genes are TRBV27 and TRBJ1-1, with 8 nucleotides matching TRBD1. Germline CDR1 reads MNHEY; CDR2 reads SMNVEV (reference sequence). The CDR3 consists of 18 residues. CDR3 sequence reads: CASSPESGRTGWDTETFF. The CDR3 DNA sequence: TGTGCCAGCAGCCCGGAGAGTGGCCGGACAGGGTGGGACACTGAAACTTTCTTT.

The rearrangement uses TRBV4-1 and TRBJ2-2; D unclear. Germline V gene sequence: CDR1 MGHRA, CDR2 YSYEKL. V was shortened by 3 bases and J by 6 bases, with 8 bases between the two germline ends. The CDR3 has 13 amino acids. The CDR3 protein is CASSQVESGELFF. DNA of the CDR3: TGCGCCAGCAGCCAGGTTGAGTCCGGGGAGCTGTTTTTT.

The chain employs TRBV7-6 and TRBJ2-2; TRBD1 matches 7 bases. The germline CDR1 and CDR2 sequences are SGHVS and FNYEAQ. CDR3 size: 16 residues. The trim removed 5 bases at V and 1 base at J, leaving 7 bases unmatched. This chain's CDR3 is CASSARTGLNTGELFF. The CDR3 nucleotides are TGTGCCAGCAGCGCACGGACAGGACTGAACACCGGGGAGCTGTTTTTT.

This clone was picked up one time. The CDR3 sequence is CASSLTRGEPGGNTIYF. The DNA for the CDR3 is TGTGCCAGCAGCTTGACCCGCGGAGAGCCGGGTGGAAACACCATATATTTT. The genes are TRBV7-9 and TRBJ1-3; D remains unclear. Per the germline V gene, CDR1 is SEHNR and CDR2 is FQNEAQ (reference sequence). This CDR3 is 17 amino acids long. V lost 3 bases, J lost 3 bases, and 18 bases lay in between.

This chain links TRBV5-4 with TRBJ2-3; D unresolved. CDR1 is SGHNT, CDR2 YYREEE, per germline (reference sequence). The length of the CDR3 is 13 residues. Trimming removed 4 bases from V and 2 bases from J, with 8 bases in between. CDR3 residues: CASSLRNTDTQYF. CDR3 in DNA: TGTGCCAGCAGCCTACGAAACACAGATACGCAGTATTTT.

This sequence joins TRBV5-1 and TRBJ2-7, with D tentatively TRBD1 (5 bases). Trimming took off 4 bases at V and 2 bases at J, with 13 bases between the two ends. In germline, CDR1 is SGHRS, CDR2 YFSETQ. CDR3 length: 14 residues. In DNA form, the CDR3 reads TGCGCCAGCAGCCAGGGATCTGCCACCTACGAGCAGTACTTC. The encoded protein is CASSQGSATYEQYF.

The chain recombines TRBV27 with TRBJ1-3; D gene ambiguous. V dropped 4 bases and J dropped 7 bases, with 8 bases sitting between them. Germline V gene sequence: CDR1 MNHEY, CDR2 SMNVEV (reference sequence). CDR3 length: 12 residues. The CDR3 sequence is CASSSNENTIYF. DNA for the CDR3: TGTGCCAGCAGTTCCAACGAGAACACCATATATTTT.

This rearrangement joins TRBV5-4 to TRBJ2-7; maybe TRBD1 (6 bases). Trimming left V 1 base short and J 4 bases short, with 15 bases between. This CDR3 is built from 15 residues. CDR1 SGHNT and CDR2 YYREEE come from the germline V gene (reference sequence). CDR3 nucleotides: TGTGCCAGCAGCTTGAGCCAGGGGATATCATACGAGCAGTACTTC. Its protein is CASSLSQGISYEQYF.

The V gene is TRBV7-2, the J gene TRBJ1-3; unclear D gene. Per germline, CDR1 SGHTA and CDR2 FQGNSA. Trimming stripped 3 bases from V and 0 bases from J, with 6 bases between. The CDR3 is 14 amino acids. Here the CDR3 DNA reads TGTGCCAGCAGCTTGGGCCACTCTGGAAACACCATATATTTT. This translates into CASSLGHSGNTIYF.

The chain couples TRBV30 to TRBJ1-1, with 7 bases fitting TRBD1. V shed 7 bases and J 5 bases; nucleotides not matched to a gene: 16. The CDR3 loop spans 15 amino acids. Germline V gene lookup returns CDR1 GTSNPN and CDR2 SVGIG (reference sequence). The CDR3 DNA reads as TGTGCCTCCGTCACCTCAAAGACAGGGAGTACTGAAGCTTTCTTT. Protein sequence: CASVTSKTGSTEAFF.

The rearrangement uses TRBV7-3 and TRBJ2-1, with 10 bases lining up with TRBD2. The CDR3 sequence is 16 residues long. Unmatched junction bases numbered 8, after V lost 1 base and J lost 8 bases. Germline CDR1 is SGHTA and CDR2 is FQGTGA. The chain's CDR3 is CASSLRSGGAGDEQFF. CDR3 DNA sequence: TGTGCCAGCAGCTTAAGGAGCGGGGGGGCCGGGGATGAGCAGTTCTTC.

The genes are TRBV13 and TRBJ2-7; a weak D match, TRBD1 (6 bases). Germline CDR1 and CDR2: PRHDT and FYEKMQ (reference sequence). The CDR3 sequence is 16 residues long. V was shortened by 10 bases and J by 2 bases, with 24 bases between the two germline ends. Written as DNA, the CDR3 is TGTGCCACCTCAACCCGGGACAAAACGTCAACCTACGAGCAGTACTTC. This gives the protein CATSTRDKTSTYEQYF.

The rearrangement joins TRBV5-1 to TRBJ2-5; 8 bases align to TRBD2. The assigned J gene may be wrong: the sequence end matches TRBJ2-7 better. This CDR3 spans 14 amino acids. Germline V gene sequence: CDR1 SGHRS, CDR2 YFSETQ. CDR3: CASSFSGEAHEQYF. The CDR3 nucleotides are TGCGCCAGCAGCTTTAGCGGGGAGGCCCACGAGCAGTACTTC.

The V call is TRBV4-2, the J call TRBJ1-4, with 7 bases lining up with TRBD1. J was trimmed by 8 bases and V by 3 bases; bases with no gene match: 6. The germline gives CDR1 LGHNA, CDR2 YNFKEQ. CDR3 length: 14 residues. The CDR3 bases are TGTGCCAGCAGCCAGGGCCAGGGGGACGAAAAACTGTTTTTT. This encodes CASSQGQGDEKLFF.

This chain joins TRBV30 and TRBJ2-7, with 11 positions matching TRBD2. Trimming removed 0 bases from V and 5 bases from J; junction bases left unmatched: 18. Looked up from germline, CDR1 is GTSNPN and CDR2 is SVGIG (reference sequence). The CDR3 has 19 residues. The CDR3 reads CAWSVHSTSGEAPANEQYF. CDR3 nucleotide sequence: TGTGCCTGGAGTGTCCACTCGACTAGCGGGGAGGCCCCTGCAAACGAGCAGTACTTC.

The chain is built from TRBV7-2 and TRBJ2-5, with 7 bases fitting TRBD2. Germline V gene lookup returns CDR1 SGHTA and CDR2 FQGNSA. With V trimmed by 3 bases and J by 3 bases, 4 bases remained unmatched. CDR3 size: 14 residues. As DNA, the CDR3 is TGTGCCAGCAGCTTTGCTAGCGGAAAAGAGACCCAGTACTTC. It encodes CASSFASGKETQYF.

In nucleotides, the CDR3 is TGTGCCAGTAGGATGGGTAGCGGGGTTGGGGAGACCCAGTACTTC. This gives the protein CASRMGSGVGETQYF. The V gene is TRBV19, the J gene TRBJ2-5; the match to TRBD2 covers 8 bases. Germline lookup yields CDR1 LNHDA and CDR2 SQIVND (reference sequence). The V and J ends lost 6 bases and 5 bases, in that order; junction bases with no gene match: 11. The length of the CDR3 is 15 residues.

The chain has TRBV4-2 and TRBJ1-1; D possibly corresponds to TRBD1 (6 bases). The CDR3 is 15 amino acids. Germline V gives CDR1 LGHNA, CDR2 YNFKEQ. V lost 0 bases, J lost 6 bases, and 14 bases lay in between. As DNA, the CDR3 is TGTGCCAGCAGCCAAGATCTGGGGGCGGATTCTGAAGCTTTCTTT. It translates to CASSQDLGADSEAFF.

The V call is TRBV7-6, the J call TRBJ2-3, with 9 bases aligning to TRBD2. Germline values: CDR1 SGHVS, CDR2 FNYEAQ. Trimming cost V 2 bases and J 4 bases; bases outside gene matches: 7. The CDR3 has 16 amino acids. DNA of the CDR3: TGTGCCAGCAGCTTACGGGCGGGGGGGCCGGCAGATACGCAGTATTTT. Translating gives CASSLRAGGPADTQYF.

The CDR3 reads CASSVDRLSYNEQFF. The CDR3, as DNA: TGCGCCAGCAGCGTGGACAGGCTCTCCTACAATGAGCAGTTCTTC. This chain connects TRBV5-1 to TRBJ2-1; TRBD1 agrees at 7 bases. Germline V gene sequence: CDR1 SGHRS, CDR2 YFSETQ. J lost 0 bases, V lost 4 bases, and 4 bases had no gene match. The CDR3 has 15 residues.

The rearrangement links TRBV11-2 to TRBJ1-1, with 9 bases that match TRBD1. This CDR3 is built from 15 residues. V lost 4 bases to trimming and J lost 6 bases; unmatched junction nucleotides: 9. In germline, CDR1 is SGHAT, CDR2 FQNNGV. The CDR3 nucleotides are TGTGCCAGCAGCTCGCTCCGGGACAGGGCCCCTGAAGCTTTCTTT. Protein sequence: CASSSLRDRAPEAFF.

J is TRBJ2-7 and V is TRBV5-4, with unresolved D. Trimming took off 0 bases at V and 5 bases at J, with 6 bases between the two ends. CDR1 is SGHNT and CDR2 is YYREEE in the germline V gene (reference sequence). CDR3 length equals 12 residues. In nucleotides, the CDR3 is TGTGCCAGCAGCTTGGGAATAGACGAGCAGTACTTC. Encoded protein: CASSLGIDEQYF. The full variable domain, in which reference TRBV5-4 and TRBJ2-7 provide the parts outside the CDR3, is ETGVTQSPTHLIKTRGQQVTLRCSSQSGHNTVSWYQQALGQGPQFIFQYYREEENGRGNFPPRFSGLQFPNYSSELNVNALELDDSALYLCASSLGIDEQYFGPGTRLTVT.

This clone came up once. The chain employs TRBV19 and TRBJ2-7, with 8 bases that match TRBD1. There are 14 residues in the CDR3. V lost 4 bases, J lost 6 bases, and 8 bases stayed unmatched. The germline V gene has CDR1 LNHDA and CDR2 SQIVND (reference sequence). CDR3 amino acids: CASSTSLTGVEQYF. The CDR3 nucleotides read TGTGCCAGTAGTACTTCCCTGACAGGGGTCGAGCAGTACTTC.

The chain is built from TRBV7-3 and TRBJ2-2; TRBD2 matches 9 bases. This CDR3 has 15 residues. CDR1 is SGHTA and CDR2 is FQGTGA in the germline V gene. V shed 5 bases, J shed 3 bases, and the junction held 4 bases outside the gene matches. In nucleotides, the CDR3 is TGTGCCAGCAGCCAGGGCGGGGGGGACACCGGGGAGCTGTTTTTT. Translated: CASSQGGGDTGELFF.